A selection of T cell receptor beta chains follows, all from one sample in a study of beta chain features in type 1 diabetes. Assay used: immunoSEQ multiplex PCR; TCRdb lists only in-frame clones, some missing. The sample comprises about 180,000 clones, 10% to 15% of which are singletons, and 0.62% rests with the top ten. Sample: central memory CD4+ T cells from blood. The receptors shown here come from a woman in her late teens or twenties in good health. Each CDR3 is given with its conserved first and last residue. A D gene is named only where the DNA matches it firmly. Not all rows give a size; the values are once, few, many and, for expanded clones, a class.

D	size	V	J	CDR3	DNA
TRBD1	few	TRBV7-8	TRBJ2-7	CASSNPGTGYEQYF	TGTGCCAGCAGCAACCCCGGGACAGGCTACGAGCAGTACTTC
TRBD2	few	TRBV14	TRBJ2-1	CASRGTSGSPILF	TGTGCCAGCAGGGGGACTAGCGGGAGCCCCATTCTCTTC
-	few	TRBV7-2	TRBJ2-4	CASSLTRDAKNIQYF	TGTGCCAGCAGCTTGACTCGTGACGCCAAAAACATTCAGTACTTC
TRBD2	-	TRBV6-6	TRBJ2-7	CASSYIGGSGYEQYF	TGTGCCAGCAGTTATATCGGCGGGAGCGGGTACGAGCAGTACTTC
TRBD1	few	TRBV29-1	TRBJ2-2	CSVDKMGQRNTGELFF	TGCAGCGTTGATAAAATGGGACAGAGAAACACCGGGGAGCTGTTTTTT
TRBD2	-	TRBV11-2	TRBJ2-3	CASSPRTSGKDTQYF	TGTGCCAGCAGCCCACGGACTAGCGGGAAGGATACGCAGTATTTT
TRBD2	few	TRBV5-4	TRBJ2-5	CASIRGGEETQYF	TGTGCCAGCATCCGGGGAGGGGAAGAGACCCAGTACTTC
-	few	TRBV28	TRBJ1-1	CASSLWGRVTMNTEAFF	TGTGCCAGCAGTTTATGGGGCAGGGTAACAATGAACACTGAAGCTTTCTTT
TRBD2	-	TRBV7-2	TRBJ2-1	CASSLRLAGGHNEQFF	TGTGCCAGCAGCTTACGACTAGCGGGAGGGCACAATGAGCAGTTCTTC
TRBD2	few	TRBV7-6	TRBJ2-7	CASSRGRAYEQYF	TGTGCCAGCAGCCGGGGGAGGGCCTACGAGCAGTACTTC
TRBD2	-	TRBV25-1	TRBJ2-7	CASRSQGRGAYEQYF	TGTGCCAGCAGAAGTCAGGGGCGGGGGGCCTACGAGCAGTACTTC
TRBD2	many	TRBV29-1	TRBJ2-4	CSVAGESVKNIQYF	TGCAGCGTGGCGGGAGAGTCAGTCAAAAACATTCAGTACTTC
TRBD2	few	TRBV6-5	TRBJ2-1	CASYGLAGTYNEQFF	TGTGCCAGCTACGGGCTAGCGGGTACCTACAATGAGCAGTTCTTC
TRBD1	few	TRBV30	TRBJ2-7	CAWSVDRGDEQYF	TGTGCCTGGAGTGTGGACAGGGGGGACGAGCAGTACTTC
TRBD1	few	TRBV7-2	TRBJ2-7	CASATGATYEQYF	TGTGCCAGCGCGACAGGGGCCACCTACGAGCAGTACTTC
-	few	TRBV29-1	TRBJ2-7	CSVELDRGYEQYF	TGCAGCGTTGAACTGGACAGAGGCTACGAGCAGTACTTC
-	-	TRBV18	TRBJ2-3	CASSPIRAGTDTQYF	TGTGCCAGCTCACCAATCAGGGCTGGGACAGATACGCAGTATTTT
TRBD1	few	TRBV18	TRBJ1-5	CASSPRDRVKGQPQHF	TGTGCCAGCTCACCTCGGGACAGGGTGAAGGGTCAGCCCCAGCATTTT
TRBD2	few	TRBV6-1	TRBJ2-3	CASSEVGGRSTDTQYF	TGTGCCAGCAGTGAAGTCGGCGGGAGAAGTACAGATACGCAGTATTTT
TRBD1	-	TRBV5-4	TRBJ1-2	CASSQGQDNYGYTF	TGTGCCAGCAGCCAAGGACAGGATAACTATGGCTACACCTTC
TRBD2	-	TRBV27	TRBJ2-7	CASSYSLTSFSYEQYF	TGTGCCAGCAGTTACTCGCTGACTAGCTTCTCCTACGAGCAGTACTTC
-	-	TRBV7-2	TRBJ1-1	CASSPRVGEGGTEAFF	TGTGCCAGCAGCCCCCGGGTGGGGGAGGGAGGCACTGAAGCTTTCTTT
TRBD1	-	TRBV27	TRBJ2-7	CASSLGRTGGEQYF	TGTGCCAGCAGTTTAGGTAGGACAGGGGGCGAGCAGTACTTC
TRBD1	-	TRBV14	TRBJ1-1	CASSFRRGWSTEAFF	TGTGCCAGCAGCTTTCGCAGGGGGTGGAGTACTGAAGCTTTCTTT
TRBD2	-	TRBV23-1	TRBJ2-3	CASSQAGGPVVDTQYF	TGCGCCAGCAGTCAAGCGGGAGGGCCCGTAGTTGATACGCAGTATTTT
-	-	TRBV7-9	TRBJ1-5	CASRSGHGNQPQHF	TGTGCCAGCAGGTCCGGACATGGCAATCAGCCCCAGCATTTT
-	few	TRBV30	TRBJ1-5	CAWSVQGYSNQPQHF	TGTGCCTGGAGTGTTCAGGGTTATAGCAATCAGCCCCAGCATTTT
TRBD1	-	TRBV6-1	TRBJ2-7	CASTLTGGYEQYF	TGTGCCAGCACCCTGACAGGGGGCTACGAGCAGTACTTC